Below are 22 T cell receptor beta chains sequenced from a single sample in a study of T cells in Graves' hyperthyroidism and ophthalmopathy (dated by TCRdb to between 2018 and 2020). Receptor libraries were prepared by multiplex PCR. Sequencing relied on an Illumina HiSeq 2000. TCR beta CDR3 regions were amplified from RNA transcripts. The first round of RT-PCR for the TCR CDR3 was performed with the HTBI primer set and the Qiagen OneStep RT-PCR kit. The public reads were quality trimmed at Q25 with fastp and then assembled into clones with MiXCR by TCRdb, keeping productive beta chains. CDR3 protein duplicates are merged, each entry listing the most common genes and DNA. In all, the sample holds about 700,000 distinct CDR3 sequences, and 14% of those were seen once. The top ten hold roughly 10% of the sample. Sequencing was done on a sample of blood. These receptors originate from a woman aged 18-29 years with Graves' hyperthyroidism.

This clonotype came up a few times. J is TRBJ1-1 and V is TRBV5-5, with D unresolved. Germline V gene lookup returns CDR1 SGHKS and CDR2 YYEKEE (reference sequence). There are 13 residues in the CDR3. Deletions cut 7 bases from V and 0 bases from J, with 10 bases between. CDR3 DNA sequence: TGTGCCAGCCAAAGCCTCATGAACACTGAAGCTTTCTTT. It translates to CASQSLMNTEAFF.

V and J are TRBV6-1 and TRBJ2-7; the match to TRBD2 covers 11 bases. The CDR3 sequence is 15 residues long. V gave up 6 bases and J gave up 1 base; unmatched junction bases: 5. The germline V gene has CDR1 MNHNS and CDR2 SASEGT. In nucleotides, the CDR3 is TGTGCCAGCAGGATGAGACTAGCGGGGTCCTACGAGCAGTACTTC. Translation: CASRMRLAGSYEQYF.

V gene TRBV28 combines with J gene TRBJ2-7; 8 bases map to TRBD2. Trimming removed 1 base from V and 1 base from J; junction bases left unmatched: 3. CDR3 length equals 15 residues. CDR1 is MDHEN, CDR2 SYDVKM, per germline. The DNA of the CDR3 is TGTGCCAGCAGTTTATACAGCGGGAGATCCTACGAGCAGTACTTC. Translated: CASSLYSGRSYEQYF.

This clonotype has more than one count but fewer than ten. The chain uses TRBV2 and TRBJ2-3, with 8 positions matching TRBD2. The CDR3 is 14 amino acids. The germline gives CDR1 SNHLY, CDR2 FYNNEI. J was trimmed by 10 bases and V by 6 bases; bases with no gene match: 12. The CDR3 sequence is CASRTEPGLGAQYF. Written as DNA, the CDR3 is TGTGCCAGCAGGACTGAACCGGGACTAGGTGCGCAGTATTTT. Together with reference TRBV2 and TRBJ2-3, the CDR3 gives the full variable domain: EPEVTQTPSHQVTQMGQEVILRCVPISNHLYFYWYRQILGQKVEFLVSFYNNEISEKSEIFDDQFSVERPDGSNFTLKIRSTKLEDSAMYFCASRTEPGLGAQYFGPGTRLTVL.

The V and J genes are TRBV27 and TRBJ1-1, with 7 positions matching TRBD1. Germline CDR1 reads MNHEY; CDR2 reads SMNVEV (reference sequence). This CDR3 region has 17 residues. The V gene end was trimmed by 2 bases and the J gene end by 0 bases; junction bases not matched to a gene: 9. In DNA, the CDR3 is TGTGCCAGCAGTTTACCGTTTCTTAGGGGGCTGAACACTGAAGCTTTCTTT. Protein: CASSLPFLRGLNTEAFF.

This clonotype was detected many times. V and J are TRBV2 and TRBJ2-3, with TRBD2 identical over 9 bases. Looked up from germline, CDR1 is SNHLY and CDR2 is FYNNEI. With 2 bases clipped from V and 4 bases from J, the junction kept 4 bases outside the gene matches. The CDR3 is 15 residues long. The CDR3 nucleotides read TGTGCCAGCAGTGAATGGGCTAGCGGGGCAGATACGCAGTATTTT. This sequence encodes CASSEWASGADTQYF.

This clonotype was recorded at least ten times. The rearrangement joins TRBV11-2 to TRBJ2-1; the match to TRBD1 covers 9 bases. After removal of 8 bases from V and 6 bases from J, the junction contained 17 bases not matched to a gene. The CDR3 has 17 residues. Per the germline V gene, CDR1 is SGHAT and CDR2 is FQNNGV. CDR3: CASRQAYRGRGGNEQFF. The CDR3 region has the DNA TGTGCCAGCCGCCAGGCCTACAGGGGGCGGGGAGGCAATGAGCAGTTCTTC.

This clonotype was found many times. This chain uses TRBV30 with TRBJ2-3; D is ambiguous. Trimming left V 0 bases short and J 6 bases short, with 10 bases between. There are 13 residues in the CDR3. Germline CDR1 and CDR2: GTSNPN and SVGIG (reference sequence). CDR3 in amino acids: CAWSVGIYDTQYF. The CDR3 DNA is TGTGCCTGGAGTGTGGGTATCTACGATACGCAGTATTTT.

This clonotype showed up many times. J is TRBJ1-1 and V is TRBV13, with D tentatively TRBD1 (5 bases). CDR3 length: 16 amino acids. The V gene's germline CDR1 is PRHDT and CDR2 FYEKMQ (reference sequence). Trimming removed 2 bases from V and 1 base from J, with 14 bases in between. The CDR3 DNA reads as TGTGCCAGCAGCTTATATGGGGCCCCGGGGAACACTGAAGCTTTCTTT. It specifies CASSLYGAPGNTEAFF.

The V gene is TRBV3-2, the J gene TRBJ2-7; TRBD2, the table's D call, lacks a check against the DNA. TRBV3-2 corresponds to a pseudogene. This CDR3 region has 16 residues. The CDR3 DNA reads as TGTGCCAGCAGCCAAGGAAGTGATAGCGGGAAAGACGAGCAGTACTTC. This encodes CASSQGSDSGKDEQYF.

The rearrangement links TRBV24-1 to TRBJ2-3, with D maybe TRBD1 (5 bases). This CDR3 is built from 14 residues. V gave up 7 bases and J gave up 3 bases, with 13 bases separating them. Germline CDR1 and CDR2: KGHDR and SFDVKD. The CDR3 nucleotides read TGTGCCACCAGGGAAGGGGCCGGGACAGATACGCAGTATTTT. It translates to CATREGAGTDTQYF.

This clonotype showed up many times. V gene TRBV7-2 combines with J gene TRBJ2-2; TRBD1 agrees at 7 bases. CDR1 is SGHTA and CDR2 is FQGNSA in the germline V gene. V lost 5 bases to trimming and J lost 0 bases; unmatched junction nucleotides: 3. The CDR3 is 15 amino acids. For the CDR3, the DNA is TGTGCCAGCAGCCGCCAGGGGGCGAACACCGGGGAGCTGTTTTTT. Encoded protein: CASSRQGANTGELFF.

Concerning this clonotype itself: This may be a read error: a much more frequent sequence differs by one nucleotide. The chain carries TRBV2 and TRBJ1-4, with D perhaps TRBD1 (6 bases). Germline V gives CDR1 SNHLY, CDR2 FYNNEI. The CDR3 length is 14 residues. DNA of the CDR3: TGTGCCAGCAGTGAAACCAGGGGAGATGAAAAACCGTTTTTT. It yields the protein CASSETRGDEKPFF.

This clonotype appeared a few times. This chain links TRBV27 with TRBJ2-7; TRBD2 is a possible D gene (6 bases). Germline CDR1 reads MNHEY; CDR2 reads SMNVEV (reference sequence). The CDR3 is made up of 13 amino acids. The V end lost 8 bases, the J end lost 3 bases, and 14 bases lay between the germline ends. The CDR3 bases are TGTGCCAGCCGGACTAACGGCTTCTACGAGCAGTACTTC. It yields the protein CASRTNGFYEQYF.

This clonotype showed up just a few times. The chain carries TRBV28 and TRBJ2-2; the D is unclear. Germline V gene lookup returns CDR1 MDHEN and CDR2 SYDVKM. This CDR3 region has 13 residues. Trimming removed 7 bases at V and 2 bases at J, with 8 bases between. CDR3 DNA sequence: TGTGCCAGCATTGGCCAAAACACCGGGGAGCTGTTTTTT. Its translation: CASIGQNTGELFF.

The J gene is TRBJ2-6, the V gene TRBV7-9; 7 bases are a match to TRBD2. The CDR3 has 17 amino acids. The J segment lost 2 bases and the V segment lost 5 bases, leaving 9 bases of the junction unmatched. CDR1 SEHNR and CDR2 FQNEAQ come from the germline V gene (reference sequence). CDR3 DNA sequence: TGTGCCAGCAGCCCGGGACCCGGGAGGACTGGGGCCAACGTCCTGACTTTC. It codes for CASSPGPGRTGANVLTF.

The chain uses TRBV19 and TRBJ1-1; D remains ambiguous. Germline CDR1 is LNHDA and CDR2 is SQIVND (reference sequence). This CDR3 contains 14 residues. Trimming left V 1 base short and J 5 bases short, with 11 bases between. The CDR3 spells CASSIGGWGTEAFF. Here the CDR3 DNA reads TGTGCCAGTAGTATAGGGGGATGGGGAACTGAAGCTTTCTTT.

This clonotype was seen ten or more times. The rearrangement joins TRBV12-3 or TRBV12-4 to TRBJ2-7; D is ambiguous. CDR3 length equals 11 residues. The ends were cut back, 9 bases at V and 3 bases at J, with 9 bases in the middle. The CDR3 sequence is CASSKSYEQYF. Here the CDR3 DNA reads TGTGCCAGTTCGAAAAGCTACGAGCAGTACTTC.

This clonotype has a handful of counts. CDR3 sequence reads: CAFSGRLNEQYF. DNA for the CDR3: TGTGCCTTTAGCGGGAGGCTCAACGAGCAGTACTTC. This chain links TRBV12-5 with TRBJ2-7; 10 bases map to TRBD2. This CDR3 contains 12 residues. The germline V gene has CDR1 LGHNT and CDR2 FRNRAP.

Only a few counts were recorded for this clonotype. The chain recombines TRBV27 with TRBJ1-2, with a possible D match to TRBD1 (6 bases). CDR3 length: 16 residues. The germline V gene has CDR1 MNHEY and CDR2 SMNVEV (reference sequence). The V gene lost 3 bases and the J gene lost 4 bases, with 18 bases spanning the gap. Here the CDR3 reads CASSFVGGLNSYGYTF. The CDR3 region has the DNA TGTGCCAGCAGTTTTGTGGGGGGGCTAAACAGCTATGGCTACACCTTC.

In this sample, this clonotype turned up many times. CDR3 amino acids: CASSLSQAGHYNEQFF. As DNA, the CDR3 is TGTGCCAGCAGCTTATCCCAAGCAGGGCACTACAATGAGCAGTTCTTC. This chain joins TRBV7-9 and TRBJ2-1, with D possibly matching TRBD1 (5 bases). CDR3 length equals 16 residues. Germline assignment: CDR1 SEHNR and CDR2 FQNEAQ (reference sequence). Trimming left V 2 bases short and J 3 bases short, with 14 bases between.

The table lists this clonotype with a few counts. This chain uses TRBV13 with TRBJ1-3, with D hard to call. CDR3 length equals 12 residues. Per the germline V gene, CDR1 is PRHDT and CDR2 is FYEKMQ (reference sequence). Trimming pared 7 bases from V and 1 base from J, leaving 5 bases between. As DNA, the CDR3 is TGTGCCAGCACCGTTTCTGGAAACACCATATATTTT. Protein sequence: CASTVSGNTIYF.